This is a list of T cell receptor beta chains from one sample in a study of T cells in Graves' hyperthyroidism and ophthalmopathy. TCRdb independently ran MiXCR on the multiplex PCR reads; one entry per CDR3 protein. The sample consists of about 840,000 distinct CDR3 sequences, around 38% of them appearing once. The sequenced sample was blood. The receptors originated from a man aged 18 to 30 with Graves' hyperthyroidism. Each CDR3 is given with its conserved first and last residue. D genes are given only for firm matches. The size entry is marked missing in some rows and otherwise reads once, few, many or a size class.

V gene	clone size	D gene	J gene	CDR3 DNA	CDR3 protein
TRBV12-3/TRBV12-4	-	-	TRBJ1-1	TGTGCCAGCAGGAATACCTTGGGCACTGAAGCTTTCTTT	CASRNTLGTEAFF
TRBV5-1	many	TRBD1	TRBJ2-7	TGTGCCAGTAGTTGGACAGGGGGCTCTTACGAGCAGTACTTC	CASSWTGGSYEQYF
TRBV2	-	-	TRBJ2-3	TGTGCCAGCAGCTGGGGACAACCGGATACGCAGTATTTT	CASSWGQPDTQYF
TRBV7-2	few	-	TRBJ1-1	TGTGCCAGCAGCTTTGTCCCCACTGAAGCTTTCTTT	CASSFVPTEAFF
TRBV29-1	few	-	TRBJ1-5	TGCAGCGTTGGTCAGGGAGGATTAGGTCAGCCCCAGCATTTT	CSVGQGGLGQPQHF
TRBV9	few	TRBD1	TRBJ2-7	TGTGCCAGCACCAGGGACAGCCTCTACGAGCAGTACTTC	CASTRDSLYEQYF
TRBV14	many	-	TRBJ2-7	TGTGCCAGCAGCCCTACAGGGTCCCGGAGGAACGAGCAGTACTTC	CASSPTGSRRNEQYF
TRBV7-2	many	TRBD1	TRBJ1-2	TGTGCCAGCAGTCGGACAGGAGACTATGGCTACACCTTC	CASSRTGDYGYTF
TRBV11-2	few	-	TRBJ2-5	TGTGCCAGCTCGGGCTCCGGGGGCACCCAGTACTTC	CASSGSGGTQYF
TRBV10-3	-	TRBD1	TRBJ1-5	TGTGCCATCAGTGACAGGGGGCACCAGCCCCAGCATTTT	CAISDRGHQPQHF
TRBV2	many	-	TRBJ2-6	TGTGCCAGCAGCCAGACAGCGAATTCTGGGGCCAACGTCCTGACTTTC	CASSQTANSGANVLTF
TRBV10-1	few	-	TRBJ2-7	TGCGCCACCACAGGGATTAGCTCCTACGAGCAGTACTTC	CATTGISSYEQYF
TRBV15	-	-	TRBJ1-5	TGTGCCACCAGCAGAGCAGCGAGGGAGACCCAGCATTTT	CATSRAARETQHF
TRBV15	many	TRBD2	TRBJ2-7	TGTGCCACCAGTCTTGGACTAGCGGGAGGGCCGGGGGAGCAGTACTTC	CATSLGLAGGPGEQYF
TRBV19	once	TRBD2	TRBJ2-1	TGTGCCAGTAGTAGGCGGGAGGGCCACGGTGAGCAGTTCTTC	CASSRREGHGEQFF
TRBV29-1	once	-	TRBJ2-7	TGCAGCGTCGAAAGAGACGACGAGCAGTACTTC	CSVERDDEQYF
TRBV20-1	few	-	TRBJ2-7	TGCAGTGCTATGACCGGGACGGTATCCTACGAGCAGTACTTC	CSAMTGTVSYEQYF
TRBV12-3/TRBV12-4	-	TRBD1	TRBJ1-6	TGTGCCAGCAGTTTCCCGACAGGGGGAAATTCACCCCTCCACTTT	CASSFPTGGNSPLHF